What follows are 28 T cell receptor beta chains derived from one specimen sequenced in a study of T cells in women clearing cervical HPV infection. Sequencing was performed with immunoSEQ multiplex PCR; in TCRdb, only in-frame clones are kept and a portion is missing. The sample data list 46,000 or so clones. The specimen sequenced was blood buffy coat. These receptors originate from a woman aged 18 to 69 with a cervical HPV16 infection that either progressed to CIN3+ or cleared (not recorded which).

With respect to this clone: The read comes to an end 3 residues before the CDR3 does, leaving the germline J gene to fill in the end. This chain connects TRBV20-1 to TRBJ2-3; the match to TRBD1 covers 8 bases. The CDR3 runs to 13 residues. CDR1 and CDR2 from the germline V gene are DFQATT and SNEGSKA (reference sequence). The sequenced CDR3 bases are TGCAGTGCTATTGACAGGGGTGACCAGCCG. Encoded protein: CSAIDRGDQP. The full CDR3 is CSAIDRGDQPQYF.

Comment on this clone: The read terminates 3 residues before the CDR3 end, so the remaining end is supplied by the germline J gene. The chain links TRBV12-3 or TRBV12-4 to TRBJ2-7; 10 positions agree with TRBD1. The CDR3 is 14 amino acids. V was pared by 6 bases and J by 6 bases, with 8 bases of the junction left unmatched. The sequenced CDR3 bases are TGTGCCAGCAGACGGACAGGGGGAAAAGGCGAG. Protein sequence: CASRRTGGKGE. The full-length CDR3 reads as CASRRTGGKGEQYF.

Remarks on this clone: The read ends 3 residues before the CDR3 terminus; that terminus is restored from the germline J gene. The chain is built from TRBV30 and TRBJ1-1; perhaps TRBD1 as D (5 bases). In germline, CDR1 is GTSNPN, CDR2 SVGIG (reference sequence). CDR3 length: 14 amino acids. Deletions cut 2 bases from V and 1 base from J, with 11 bases between. Partial CDR3 DNA: TGTGCCTGGAGTAATCCGACAGAGAACACTGAA. It translates to CAWSNPTENTE. The complete CDR3 protein is CAWSNPTENTEAFF.

A remark on this clone: Read data end 3 residues before the CDR3 end; the end is taken from the germline J gene. This rearrangement joins TRBV18 to TRBJ2-2; 7 bases fit TRBD1. The CDR3 extends over 15 amino acids. CDR1 and CDR2 (germline): KGHSH, LQKENI. The DNA read from the CDR3 is TGTGCCAGCTCACCACAGACAGGGATCGGTGAAAAG. Its protein product is CASSPQTGIGEK. The complete CDR3 reads CASSPQTGIGEKLFF.

Worth noting for this clone: The CDR3 end lies 3 residues beyond the end of the read and is filled in from the germline J gene. The gene calls are TRBV18 and TRBJ2-5, with TRBD2 identical over 10 bases. CDR1 and CDR2 from the germline V gene are KGHSH and LQKENI. This CDR3 is 18 amino acids long. CDR3 residues: CASSPSSGGAVGTDTQYF. Incomplete CDR3 DNA: TGTGCCAGCTCACCATCCAGCGGGGGGGCCGTTGGCACAGATACC.

Turning to this clone: The junction does not match germline at one end; this may be a read error. The CDR3 sequence is CASSLAVRGSLPDTQYF. CDR3 bases read: TGTGCTAGCAGCTTAGCGGTCAGGGGTAGTCTCCCAGATACG. The chain recombines TRBV7-7 with TRBJ2-3, with D perhaps assigned TRBD1 or TRBD2 (6 bases each). Sequencing ends 3 residues short of the CDR3 end; the germline J gene provides the rest. The CDR3 sequence is 17 residues long. The V gene's germline CDR1 is SSHAT and CDR2 FNYEAQ (reference sequence).

About this clone: Its ends do not fully match the called genes, so a read error is possible. The CDR3 end lies 3 residues beyond the end of the read and is filled in from the germline J gene. The same CDR3 also results from other DNA sequences found in this sample. The genes are TRBV18 and TRBJ1-3; the D is unclear. This CDR3 has 13 residues. CDR1 KGHSH and CDR2 LQKENI come from the germline V gene. The CDR3 region is CASSSGWQDTIYF. Partial CDR3 DNA: TGTGCCAGCTCATCTGGGTGGCAAGACACG. The complete variable domain, with remaining parts taken from reference TRBV18 and TRBJ1-3, reads NAGVMQNPRHLVRRRGQEARLRCSPMKGHSHVYWYRQLPEEGLKFMVYLQKENIIDESGMPKERFSAEFPKEGPSILRIQQVVRGDSAAYFCASSSGWQDTIYFGEGSWLTVV.

CDR3 in amino acids: CASSIDFSGTNEQFF. Incomplete CDR3 DNA: TGTGCCAGCAGCATCGACTTTAGCGGGACTAATGAG. This sequence joins TRBV5-6 and TRBJ2-1, with 8 bases identical to TRBD2. The read comes to an end 3 residues before the CDR3 does, leaving the germline J gene to fill in the end. The CDR3 contains 15 residues. Looked up from germline, CDR1 is SGHDT and CDR2 is YYEEEE. V lost 4 bases to trimming and J lost 7 bases; unmatched junction nucleotides: 10.

Regarding this clone: The read halts 3 residues ahead of the CDR3 end, with the missing end drawn from the germline J gene. The rearrangement joins TRBV7-8 to TRBJ2-7, with 8 bases identical to TRBD1. This CDR3 comprises 16 residues. Germline CDR1 reads SGHVS; CDR2 reads FQNEAQ. With 3 bases clipped from V and 6 bases from J, the junction kept 13 bases outside the gene matches. The CDR3 bases that were read are TGTGCCAGCAGCTTGTCCCAGGGGGCGGCGGCGTTCGAG. As protein: CASSLSQGAAAFE. The CDR3, in full, reads CASSLSQGAAAFEQYF.

Of note for this clone: From the germline J gene comes the end of the CDR3, since the read stops 3 residues before it. The chain recombines TRBV19 with TRBJ1-6; D is possibly TRBD1 (6 bases). The germline V gene encodes CDR1 LNHDA and CDR2 SQIVND (reference sequence). Deletions cut 5 bases from V and 10 bases from J, with 15 bases between. The CDR3 contains 14 residues. The CDR3 bases that were read are TGTGCCAGTAGTTTCCGGGACACAGCCTCACCC. This codes for CASSFRDTASP. The entire CDR3 sequence reads CASSFRDTASPLHF.

Points on this clone: The CDR3 extends 3 residues past the end of the read, so its final part is completed from the germline J gene. Distinct nucleotide sequences in the sample also encode this CDR3. V usage is TRBV19 and J usage is TRBJ1-2; no firm D call. The germline V gene has CDR1 LNHDA and CDR2 SQIVND (reference sequence). The V gene lost 2 bases and the J gene lost 3 bases, with 7 bases spanning the gap. This CDR3 contains 13 residues. The CDR3 sequence is CASSISGDYGYTF. Partial CDR3 DNA: TGTGCCAGTAGTATATCAGGAGACTATGGC.

Comments on this clone: The CDR3 is cut off 3 residues early in the read; its end comes from the germline J gene. This chain links TRBV7-2 with TRBJ2-7; tentatively, D is TRBD1 (5 bases). There are 14 residues in the CDR3. The V gene's germline CDR1 is SGHTA and CDR2 FQGNSA. V was trimmed by 0 bases and J by 6 bases, leaving 12 bases between them. CDR3 amino acids: CASSLAGRVGEQYF. Incomplete CDR3 DNA: TGTGCCAGCAGCTTAGCAGGCAGGGTCGGCGAG.

On this clone itself: The read terminates 3 residues before the CDR3 end, so the remaining end is supplied by the germline J gene. This chain links TRBV7-3 with TRBJ2-3, with no clear D. The CDR3 consists of 13 residues. The germline V gene encodes CDR1 SGHTA and CDR2 FQGTGA. Deletions cut 8 bases from V and 0 bases from J, with 9 bases between. CDR3 loop: CASADHSTDTQYF. The sequenced CDR3 bases are TGTGCCAGCGCGGATCATAGCACAGATACG.

A remark on this clone: The read falls 3 residues short of the CDR3 end, and the missing part is taken from the germline J gene. V gene TRBV5-6 combines with J gene TRBJ2-1, with no clear D. The germline V and J ends were trimmed by 0 bases and 4 bases, with 5 bases remaining between them. The CDR3 covers 13 residues. CDR1 and CDR2 (germline): SGHDT, YYEEEE. Incomplete CDR3 DNA: TGTGCCAGCAGCTTGGACAGTTACAATGAG. This encodes CASSLDSYNE. The full CDR3 sequence reads CASSLDSYNEQFF.

As regards this clone: The sequenced fragment ends 3 residues before the CDR3 boundary, so the rest is inferred from the germline J gene. This chain joins TRBV7-2 and TRBJ1-1; TRBD1 might be the D (6 bases). Germline-derived CDR1 and CDR2 are SGHTA and FQGNSA. The CDR3 contains 15 residues. Trimming stripped 1 base from V and 7 bases from J, with 16 bases between. CDR3 residues: CASSLGSDRWGEAFF. CDR3 DNA, as far as it was read: TGTGCCAGCAGCTTAGGGAGCGACAGGTGGGGTGAA.

Points on this clone: The CDR3 goes on 3 residues after the read ends, and that part is filled in from the germline J gene. The chain recombines TRBV20-1 with TRBJ1-4; D unclear. Germline CDR1 and CDR2: DFQATT and SNEGSKA (reference sequence). The CDR3 is 11 residues long. This CDR3 reads CSAQEGSPLFF. The covered CDR3 bases are TGCAGTGCCCAGGAAGGGTCACCA.

On this clone: The read ends 3 residues shy of where the CDR3 ends; the end is completed using the germline J gene. The V call is TRBV10-1, the J call TRBJ2-5, with 7 bases identical to TRBD2. Germline V gene sequence: CDR1 WNHNN, CDR2 SYGVQD (reference sequence). With V trimmed by 4 bases and J by 5 bases, 10 bases remained unmatched. The CDR3 runs to 15 residues. The DNA read from the CDR3 is TGCGCCAGCAGTGGGATGGTAACTAGCGTGGAGACC. Its protein is CASSGMVTSVET. The whole CDR3 sequence reads CASSGMVTSVETQYF.

The CDR3: CAWSETGAGFGYTF. The CDR3 DNA, read in part, is TGTGCCTGGAGTGAGACAGGGGCGGGTTTCGGC. The rearrangement joins TRBV30 to TRBJ1-2; TRBD1 matches at 8 bases. The CDR3 extends 3 residues past the end of the read, so its final part is completed from the germline J gene. Germline V gene sequence: CDR1 GTSNPN, CDR2 SVGIG (reference sequence). The CDR3 extends over 14 amino acids.

To note about this clone: The CDR3 end falls 3 residues outside the read, so it is completed with the germline J gene. The chain has TRBV2 and TRBJ1-1; 9 bases match TRBD1. Germline V lookup: CDR1 SNHLY, CDR2 FYNNEI. The CDR3 covers 14 residues. The CDR3 loop is CASSDPGDRAKAFF. The part of the CDR3 DNA that was read is TGTGCCAGCAGTGACCCTGGGGACAGGGCTAAA.

Concerning this clone: The CDR3 end falls 3 residues outside the read, so it is completed with the germline J gene. The genes are TRBV7-3 and TRBJ2-2, with 7 bases fitting TRBD1. The CDR3 is 15 amino acids. Germline-derived CDR1 and CDR2 are SGHTA and FQGTGA. Trimming cost V 5 bases and J 3 bases; bases outside gene matches: 6. CDR3 DNA (partial): TGTGCCAGCAGCCCGACAGGGATCTACACCGGGGAG. Amino acid sequence: CASSPTGIYTGE. The full-length CDR3 reads as CASSPTGIYTGELFF. The full variable domain, completed using reference TRBV7-3 and TRBJ2-2, is GAGVSQTPSNKVTEKGKYVELRCDPISGHTALYWYRQSLGQGPEFLIYFQGTGAADDSGLPNDRFFAVRPEGSVSTLKIQRTERGDSAVYLCASSPTGIYTGELFFGEGSRLTVL.

Points on this clone: Read sequence stops 3 residues before the CDR3 end, and the germline J gene provides the missing end. V gene TRBV19 combines with J gene TRBJ1-1, with 11 bases identical to TRBD1. The J segment lost 4 bases and the V segment lost 3 bases, leaving 4 bases of the junction unmatched. The CDR3 has 15 amino acids. Germline CDR1 LNHDA, CDR2 SQIVND (reference sequence). Partial CDR3 DNA: TGTGCCAGTAGTATCAAGGACAGGGGGCTCACTGAA. Amino acid sequence: CASSIKDRGLTE. Given in full, the CDR3 is CASSIKDRGLTEAFF.

Note on this clone: From the germline J gene comes the end of the CDR3, since the read stops 3 residues before it. This chain links TRBV2 with TRBJ2-7, with 8 nucleotides matching TRBD1. The V gene end was trimmed by 11 bases and the J gene end by 2 bases; junction bases not matched to a gene: 8. CDR1 and CDR2 (germline): SNHLY, FYNNEI. The CDR3 totals 13 residues. This CDR3 reads CAGQDRATYEQYF. Partial CDR3 DNA: TGTGCCGGACAGGACAGGGCTACCTACGAG.

On this clone: Other DNA sequences in the sample encode the same CDR3. The sequenced CDR3 bases are TGTGCCAGCAGCTTCGGGACAGGGGGCGCCGGAAACACC. This codes for CASSFGTGGAGNT. The full CDR3 is CASSFGTGGAGNTIYF. This sequence joins TRBV7-3 and TRBJ1-3, with 12 nucleotides matching TRBD1. The CDR3 extends 3 residues past the end of the read, so its final part is completed from the germline J gene. Looked up from germline, CDR1 is SGHTA and CDR2 is FQGTGA. The junction had 4 bases not matched to a gene; V was cut back by 3 bases and J by 4 bases. The CDR3 spans 16 residues.

A note on this clone: The read comes to an end 3 residues before the CDR3 does, leaving the germline J gene to fill in the end. This rearrangement joins TRBV7-9 to TRBJ2-7, with 10 bases identical to TRBD1. With 5 bases clipped from V and 6 bases from J, the junction kept 10 bases outside the gene matches. The germline gives CDR1 SEHNR, CDR2 FQNEAQ (reference sequence). This CDR3 is 15 amino acids long. The CDR3 DNA, read in part, is TGTGCCAGCAGCCCAGAGGGGACAGGGGATTCCGAG. Translated, it gives CASSPEGTGDSE. The whole CDR3 sequence reads CASSPEGTGDSEQYF.

CDR3 bases read: TGTGCCAGCAGCTTACGGGGTCCGGAGACC. Translating it yields CASSLRGPET. The entire CDR3 protein is CASSLRGPETQYF. This chain links TRBV7-9 with TRBJ2-5; possibly TRBD2 for D (5 bases). The CDR3 end lies 3 residues beyond the end of the read and is filled in from the germline J gene. Trimming removed 2 bases at V and 5 bases at J, with 9 bases between. The CDR3 loop spans 13 amino acids. CDR1 SEHNR and CDR2 FQNEAQ come from the germline V gene (reference sequence).

CDR3 DNA (partial): TGTGCCAGTATGCCCTCGGGGGTTAAGAACACTGAA. Residues: CASMPSGVKNTE. The entire CDR3 reads CASMPSGVKNTEAFF. The rearrangement links TRBV19 to TRBJ1-1, with a weak D call TRBD1 (5 bases). Read coverage stops 3 residues before the CDR3 terminus; the germline J gene supplies the remainder. Trimming pared 7 bases from V and 1 base from J, leaving 16 bases between. Germline CDR1 and CDR2: LNHDA and SQIVND (reference sequence). CDR3 length equals 15 residues.

As for this clone: The CDR3 is cut off 3 residues early in the read; its end comes from the germline J gene. J is TRBJ1-6 and V is TRBV30; possibly TRBD1 for D (5 bases). Trimming pared 7 bases from V and 7 bases from J, leaving 14 bases between. Germline assignment: CDR1 GTSNPN and CDR2 SVGIG (reference sequence). This CDR3 comprises 13 residues. Partial CDR3 DNA: TGTGCCTTGTTAGGAGGGGTGAATTCACCC. As protein: CALLGGVNSP. The whole CDR3 region reads CALLGGVNSPLHF.

For this clone: Read data end 3 residues before the CDR3 end; the end is taken from the germline J gene. The chain links TRBV11-3 to TRBJ2-2, with D possibly matching TRBD2 (5 bases). This CDR3 is built from 14 residues. Trimming pared 3 bases from V and 6 bases from J, leaving 11 bases between. Germline V gene sequence: CDR1 SGHNT, CDR2 YENEEA. The CDR3 loop is CASSFGGGPGELFF. The DNA read from the CDR3 is TGTGCCAGCAGCTTTGGCGGAGGTCCCGGGGAG.